The rows below give T cell receptor beta chains drawn from one sample of a study of blood T cell repertoires in COVID-19. The table came from immunoSEQ multiplex PCR; TCRdb's copy has only in-frame clones and leaves some out. The sample holds 250,000 or so clones, approximately 90% seen once. Sequenced material: peripheral blood. These receptors came from a man aged 25 to 40 with COVID-19, enrolled during active disease. Both conserved end residues are part of each CDR3. D genes are given only for firm matches. Clone size is shown for a subset of rows, as once, few, many or a class of expanded clone.

j_gene: TRBJ2-7
abundance: NA
v_gene: TRBV2
d_gene: NA
CDR3nt: TGTGCCAGCAGCGATGGGGAGAGCTACGAGCAGTACTTC
CDR3aa: CASSDGESYEQYF

j_gene: TRBJ1-3
abundance: few
v_gene: TRBV3-1/TRBV3-2
d_gene: NA
CDR3nt: TGTGCCAGCAGCCAGCTACGTATTATCTCTGGAAACACCATATATTTT
CDR3aa: CASSQLRIISGNTIYF

j_gene: TRBJ2-7
abundance: NA
v_gene: TRBV29-1
d_gene: NA
CDR3nt: TGCAGCGTTAGGGGTTGGTTGTCCTACGAGCAGTACTTC
CDR3aa: CSVRGWLSYEQYF

j_gene: TRBJ1-4
abundance: NA
v_gene: TRBV19
d_gene: NA
CDR3nt: TGTGCCAGTAGTATGTCGGGGGGGGTTTACCCTGCAACTAATGAAAAACTGTTTTTT
CDR3aa: CASSMSGGVYPATNEKLFF

j_gene: TRBJ1-6
abundance: NA
v_gene: TRBV6-5
d_gene: TRBD1
CDR3nt: TGTGCCAGCGCGACAGGGAGCTCCTATAATTCACCCCTCCACTTT
CDR3aa: CASATGSSYNSPLHF

j_gene: TRBJ2-1
abundance: NA
v_gene: TRBV12-3/TRBV12-4
d_gene: NA
CDR3nt: TGTGCCAGCAGTATCCGGGACACTGAGCAGTTCTTC
CDR3aa: CASSIRDTEQFF

j_gene: TRBJ1-1
abundance: NA
v_gene: TRBV28
d_gene: NA
CDR3nt: TGTGCCAGCAGTCCCCACGATATACTATACCGTGAAGCTTTCTTT
CDR3aa: CASSPHDILYREAFF

j_gene: TRBJ2-2
abundance: few
v_gene: TRBV7-7
d_gene: TRBD2
CDR3nt: TGTGCCAGCAGCCCGGGGACTAGCGCGGCCGGGGAGCTGTTTTTT
CDR3aa: CASSPGTSAAGELFF

j_gene: TRBJ2-1
abundance: NA
v_gene: TRBV27
d_gene: NA
CDR3nt: TGTGCCAGCAGTTCCGTTACAGATACCACCTACAATGAGCAGTTCTTC
CDR3aa: CASSSVTDTTYNEQFF

j_gene: TRBJ1-4
abundance: NA
v_gene: TRBV6-5
d_gene: NA
CDR3nt: TGTGCCAGCAGTCCCGACACCGCAACTAATGAAAAACTGTTTTTT
CDR3aa: CASSPDTATNEKLFF

j_gene: TRBJ2-3
abundance: NA
v_gene: TRBV24-1
d_gene: TRBD1
CDR3nt: TGTGCCACCAGTGCCGTGACAGGGGCTCGGACAGATACGCAGTATTTT
CDR3aa: CATSAVTGARTDTQYF

j_gene: TRBJ1-2
abundance: NA
v_gene: TRBV14
d_gene: NA
CDR3nt: TGTGCCAGCAGCCAATTCGTAAACTATGGCTACACCTTC
CDR3aa: CASSQFVNYGYTF

j_gene: TRBJ1-2
abundance: NA
v_gene: TRBV12-3/TRBV12-4
d_gene: TRBD1
CDR3nt: TGTGCCAGCACCCGGACAGGATGGGATGGCTACACCTTC
CDR3aa: CASTRTGWDGYTF

j_gene: TRBJ2-7
abundance: NA
v_gene: TRBV29-1
d_gene: TRBD1
CDR3nt: TGCAGCGTTAAGGAGAGGGGGCTCCTTTACGAGCAGTACTTC
CDR3aa: CSVKERGLLYEQYF

j_gene: TRBJ1-2
abundance: NA
v_gene: TRBV19
d_gene: NA
CDR3nt: TGTGCCAGTAGTGTTGGACTGAACTATGGCTACACCTTC
CDR3aa: CASSVGLNYGYTF

j_gene: TRBJ2-7
abundance: NA
v_gene: TRBV7-9
d_gene: TRBD2
CDR3nt: TGTGCCAGCAGCTCCGCGGGGGGGCTAACTTTATACGAGCAGTACTTC
CDR3aa: CASSSAGGLTLYEQYF

j_gene: TRBJ1-1
abundance: NA
v_gene: TRBV11-3
d_gene: NA
CDR3nt: TGTGCCAGCAGCCGCCGGGCAGGGGACACTGAAGCTTTCTTT
CDR3aa: CASSRRAGDTEAFF

j_gene: TRBJ1-2
abundance: few
v_gene: TRBV5-8
d_gene: NA
CDR3nt: TGTGCCAGCAGCTTCGGGGGGCCGGACTATGGCTACACCTTC
CDR3aa: CASSFGGPDYGYTF

j_gene: TRBJ1-1
abundance: NA
v_gene: TRBV20-1
d_gene: NA
CDR3nt: TGCAGTATGGGCTCGAACACTGAAGCTTTCTTT
CDR3aa: CSMGSNTEAFF

j_gene: TRBJ2-7
abundance: NA
v_gene: TRBV2
d_gene: NA
CDR3nt: TGTGCCAGCAGTGAAAACAGGGCCCCCTACGAGCAGTACTTC
CDR3aa: CASSENRAPYEQYF

j_gene: TRBJ1-1
abundance: NA
v_gene: TRBV10-3
d_gene: NA
CDR3nt: TGTGCCATCAGTGTTGGGGGGGTTGAAGCTTTCTTT
CDR3aa: CAISVGGVEAFF

j_gene: TRBJ2-6
abundance: NA
v_gene: TRBV7-9
d_gene: TRBD1
CDR3nt: TGTGCCAGCAGCCCACCCGGACAGGGGGTTTTCTTC
CDR3aa: CASSPPGQGVFF

j_gene: TRBJ1-6
abundance: NA
v_gene: TRBV7-9
d_gene: TRBD1
CDR3nt: TGTGCCAGCAGCCCTATTACAGGGGCCGGAAATAATTCACCCCTCCACTTT
CDR3aa: CASSPITGAGNNSPLHF

j_gene: TRBJ2-3
abundance: NA
v_gene: TRBV7-2
d_gene: TRBD2
CDR3nt: TGTGCCAGCAGCTCCCGATCAACCGCGGGAGCGACAGATACGCAGTATTTT
CDR3aa: CASSSRSTAGATDTQYF

j_gene: TRBJ1-1
abundance: NA
v_gene: TRBV18
d_gene: TRBD1
CDR3nt: TGTGCCAGCTCACCACCGACAGGGGGCAGCCCACTGAATGGAGCTTTCTTT
CDR3aa: CASSPPTGGSPLNGAFF

j_gene: TRBJ1-3
abundance: NA
v_gene: TRBV27
d_gene: NA
CDR3nt: TGTGCCAGCAGTTTATCCGGGAACTCTGGAAACACCATATATTTT
CDR3aa: CASSLSGNSGNTIYF

j_gene: TRBJ2-1
abundance: once
v_gene: TRBV29-1
d_gene: TRBD2
CDR3nt: TGCAGCGTTGTATCTAGCGGGGGGGCCAATGAGCAGTTCTTC
CDR3aa: CSVVSSGGANEQFF

j_gene: TRBJ1-2
abundance: NA
v_gene: TRBV4-3
d_gene: NA
CDR3nt: TGCGCCAGCAGCCCGGCGCCCCGGGGGGAATATGGCTACACCTTC
CDR3aa: CASSPAPRGEYGYTF

j_gene: TRBJ1-1
abundance: NA
v_gene: TRBV4-2
d_gene: NA
CDR3nt: TGTGCCAGCCTAGGGGCTTTGAACACTGAAGCTTTCTTT
CDR3aa: CASLGALNTEAFF

j_gene: TRBJ2-1
abundance: NA
v_gene: TRBV28
d_gene: TRBD2
CDR3nt: TGTGCCAGCAGTTTCGGGACTAGCCCCGGGACTAGCGGGAGAAATGAGCAGTTCTTC
CDR3aa: CASSFGTSPGTSGRNEQFF

j_gene: TRBJ2-3
abundance: NA
v_gene: TRBV18
d_gene: TRBD1
CDR3nt: TGTGCCAGCTCACGACTGCAAACAGGGGGCACAGATACGCAGTATTTT
CDR3aa: CASSRLQTGGTDTQYF

j_gene: TRBJ2-1
abundance: NA
v_gene: TRBV5-8
d_gene: TRBD1
CDR3nt: TGTGCCAGCAGCTTAACAGGGGCGTCCTACAATGAGCAGTTCTTC
CDR3aa: CASSLTGASYNEQFF

j_gene: TRBJ2-7
abundance: NA
v_gene: TRBV2
d_gene: NA
CDR3nt: TGTGCCAGCAGCCGGGACAACTACGAGCAGTACTTC
CDR3aa: CASSRDNYEQYF

j_gene: TRBJ2-7
abundance: NA
v_gene: TRBV27
d_gene: TRBD2
CDR3nt: TGTGCCAGCAGTTTAGTTAGCGGGAGGGCCTCCTACGAGCAGTACTTC
CDR3aa: CASSLVSGRASYEQYF

j_gene: TRBJ2-3
abundance: NA
v_gene: TRBV5-1
d_gene: TRBD1
CDR3nt: TGCGCCAGCAGCCCGGGACAGGGGGGCCGAGCAGGCACAGATACGCAGTATTTT
CDR3aa: CASSPGQGGRAGTDTQYF

j_gene: TRBJ1-2
abundance: NA
v_gene: TRBV2
d_gene: TRBD1
CDR3nt: TGTGCCAGCATTCGGGGACAGGGGGGACCTAACTATGGCTACACCTTC
CDR3aa: CASIRGQGGPNYGYTF

j_gene: TRBJ2-7
abundance: NA
v_gene: TRBV6-1
d_gene: TRBD2
CDR3nt: TGTGCCAGCAGTGTTAAAAGGTCGGGAGGCCCCTCCTACGAGCAGTACTTC
CDR3aa: CASSVKRSGGPSYEQYF

j_gene: TRBJ2-1
abundance: NA
v_gene: TRBV16
d_gene: NA
CDR3nt: TGTGCCAGCAGCCATACAGGGAGCTCCTACAATGAGCAGTTCTTC
CDR3aa: CASSHTGSSYNEQFF

j_gene: TRBJ1-6
abundance: NA
v_gene: TRBV15
d_gene: NA
CDR3nt: TGTGCCACCAGCAGAGATTCCGGGACTGTAGGATCACCCCTCCACTTT
CDR3aa: CATSRDSGTVGSPLHF

j_gene: TRBJ1-3
abundance: once
v_gene: TRBV2
d_gene: NA
CDR3nt: TGTGCCTTAGGAACAGGAGTCTCTGGAAACACCATATATTTT
CDR3aa: CALGTGVSGNTIYF